This TCR beta chain was obtained from a study of T cell repertoires in cytomegalovirus infection (dated by TCRdb to the late 2010s). Some background on the complete study: Peptide stimulations targeted recently identified HLA-C-restricted CMV epitopes, whose presentation resists viral immunomodulation, together with well-studied HLA-B-restricted epitopes. Donor HLA type was relevant to the analysis, as public TCR beta signatures indicated carriage of CMV infection together with the matching HLA type.

V loses 5 bases, J loses 0 bases, and the germline ends lie 12 bases apart. The germline V gene specifies MNHNS as CDR1 and SASEGT as CDR2. The CDR3 runs 15 residues from the cysteine to the phenylalanine. The read is trimmed to its CDR3 DNA, 45 bases read in frame from base 1. Read against the paper, the sample's treatment or condition label means: in vitro stimulation with specific CMV peptide epitopes to enrich CMV-specific T cells. This clonotype turned up a few times. It has no known antigen specificity. Base qualities are not recorded, but no much larger clone differs from it by a single base. Points the paper makes about the study in general: The ex vivo response was dominated by HLA-C-restricted CMV-specific TCR beta clonotypes, which also provided the single most frequent clonotype in two of eight donors. Cumulative frequency of public TCR beta family members discriminated carriers of CMV infection plus the relevant HLA type in this cohort and an independent approximately 350-donor cohort.

TCRdb shows the sequencer as Illumina HiSeq 1500. Using fastp trimming at Q25 and MiXCR clonotype assembly, TCRdb reanalyzed the public sequencing data and kept in-frame beta chains. Rows matching on CDR3 protein sequence are summarized as one entry with the most common DNA and genes. Counted in this sample were around 570,000 distinct CDR3 sequences; 35% to 50% of them appeared once. Clones ranked in the top ten supply more than 40% of the sample. This material consisted of cultured PBMCs, taken from culture after CMV antigen stimulation. The clonotype was recovered from a human donor in good health (CMV status not recorded). Some clones in this sample may be carry-over from other donors' samples. The rearrangement combines TRBV6-1 with TRBJ2-3; the D gene is not confidently resolved. The sequence in DNA is TGTGCCAGCAGTCCACGGATTTTAAGCACAGATACGCAGTATTTT. It encodes CASSPRILSTDTQYF.